This paragraph covers one TCR beta chain sequence. The antigen it recognizes is unknown. The input lacks base qualities; no much larger clone sits a single base away. This entry comes from a study of control samples from healthy donors and cancer patients (dated by TCRdb to the early 2020s). Library preparation used the immunoSEQ multiplex PCR assay. Imported from immuneACCESS, the table was reduced by TCRdb to in-frame sequences with V and J called. These copies leave out some clones; in studies compared against another copy, an unresolved V gene accounts for under half, and the cause of the remainder is not known. This sample lists some 130,000 clones; just over 90% were detected once. The ten largest make up 1.7% of the sample. The CDR3 runs 13 residues from the cysteine to the phenylalanine. The DNA shown is the 39-base CDR3, in frame from base 1. Trimming at the junction amounts to 7 bases on V and 3 bases on J, and the germline ends lie 10 bases apart. The germline V gene specifies MGHRA as CDR1 and YSYEKL as CDR2.

The rearrangement joined TRBV4-1 to TRBJ2-1; 5 matching bases give a weak D call of TRBD2. The sequenced sample consisted of PBMCs. This receptor was taken from a man aged 50-60 years with head and neck cancer. The DNA sequence follows: TGCGCCAGCAAGGGAGACTTCTACAATGAGCAGTTCTTC. Its product reads: CASKGDFYNEQFF.